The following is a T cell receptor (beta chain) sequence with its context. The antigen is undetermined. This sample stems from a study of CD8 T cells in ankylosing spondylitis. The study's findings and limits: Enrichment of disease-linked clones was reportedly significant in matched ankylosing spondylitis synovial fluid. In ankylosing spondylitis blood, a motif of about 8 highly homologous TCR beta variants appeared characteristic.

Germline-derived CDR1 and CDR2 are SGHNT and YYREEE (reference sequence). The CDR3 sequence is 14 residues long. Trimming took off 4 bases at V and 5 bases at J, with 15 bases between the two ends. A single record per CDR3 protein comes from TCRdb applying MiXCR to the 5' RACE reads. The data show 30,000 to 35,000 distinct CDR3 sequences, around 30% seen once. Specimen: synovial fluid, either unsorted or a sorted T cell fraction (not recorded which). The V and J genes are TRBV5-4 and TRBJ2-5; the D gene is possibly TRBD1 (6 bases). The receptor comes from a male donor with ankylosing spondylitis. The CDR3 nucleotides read TGTGCCAGCAGCCGTACAGGGACCCGTGAGACCCAGTACTTC. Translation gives CASSRTGTRETQYF.